The clone carrying this T cell receptor (beta chain) occurred once. The source of the sample is a study of blood T cell repertoires in COVID-19. Germline V gene sequence: CDR1 LNHNV, CDR2 YYDKDF (reference sequence). This CDR3 is built from 14 residues. V was clipped by 0 bases and J by 10 bases; unmatched bases: 6. TCRdb's copy holds only in-frame clones and misses some; the assay was immunoSEQ multiplex PCR. The sample lists about 300,000 clones, approximately 84% occurring once. This clonotype originated in a human donor with COVID-19, enrolled during active disease. The donor label of this sample is uncertain. Sample: peripheral blood. The V call is TRBV15, the J call TRBJ2-1, with 7 bases lining up with TRBD1. CDR3 region: CATSRDRGGFEQFF. For the CDR3, the DNA is TGTGCCACCAGCAGAGATCGAGGGGGCTTCGAGCAGTTCTTC. Looking up the rest from reference TRBV15 and TRBJ2-1 gives the full variable domain: DAMVIQNPRYQVTQFGKPVTLSCSQTLNHNVMYWYQQKSSQAPKLLFHYYDKDFNNEADTPDNFQSRRPNTSFCFLDIRSPGLGDTAMYLCATSRDRGGFEQFFGPGTRLTVL.